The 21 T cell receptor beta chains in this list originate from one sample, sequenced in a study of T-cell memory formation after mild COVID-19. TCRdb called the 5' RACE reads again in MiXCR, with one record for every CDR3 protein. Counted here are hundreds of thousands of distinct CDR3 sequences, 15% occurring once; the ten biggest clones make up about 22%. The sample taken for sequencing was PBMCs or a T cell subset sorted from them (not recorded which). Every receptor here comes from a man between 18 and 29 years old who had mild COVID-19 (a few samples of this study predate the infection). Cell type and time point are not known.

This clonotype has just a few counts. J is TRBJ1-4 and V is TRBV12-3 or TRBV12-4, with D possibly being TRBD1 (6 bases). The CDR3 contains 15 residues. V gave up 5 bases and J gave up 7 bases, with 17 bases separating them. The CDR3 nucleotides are TGTGCCAGCAGTGAACAGGGTACGGTGGTTGAAAAACTGTTTTTT. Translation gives CASSEQGTVVEKLFF.

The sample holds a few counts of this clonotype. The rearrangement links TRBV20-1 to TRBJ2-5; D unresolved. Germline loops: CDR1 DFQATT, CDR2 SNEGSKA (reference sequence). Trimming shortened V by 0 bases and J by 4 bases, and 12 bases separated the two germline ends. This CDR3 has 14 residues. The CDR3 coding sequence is TGCAGTGCTAGAGAGGGTTGGCCGGGAGAGACCCAGTACTTC. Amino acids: CSAREGWPGETQYF.

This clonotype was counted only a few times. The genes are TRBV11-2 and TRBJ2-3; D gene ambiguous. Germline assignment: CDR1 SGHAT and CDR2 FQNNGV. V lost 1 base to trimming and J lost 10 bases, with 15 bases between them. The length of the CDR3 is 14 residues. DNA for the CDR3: TGTGCCAGCAGCTTAGTTCCGACACTTCGTCCGCAGTATTTT. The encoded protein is CASSLVPTLRPQYF.

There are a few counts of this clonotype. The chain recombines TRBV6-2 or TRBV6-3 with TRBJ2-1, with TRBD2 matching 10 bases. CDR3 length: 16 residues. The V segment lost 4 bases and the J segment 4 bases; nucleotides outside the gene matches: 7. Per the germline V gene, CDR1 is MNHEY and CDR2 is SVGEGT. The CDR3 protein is CASSLKRGGLYNEQFF. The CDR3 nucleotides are TGTGCCAGCAGTTTAAAGCGGGGGGGCTTGTACAATGAGCAGTTCTTC.

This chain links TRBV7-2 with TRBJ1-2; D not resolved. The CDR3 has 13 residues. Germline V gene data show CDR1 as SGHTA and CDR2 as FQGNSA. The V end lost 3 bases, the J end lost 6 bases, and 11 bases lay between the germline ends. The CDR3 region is CASSFLLEDGYTF. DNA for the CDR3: TGTGCCAGCAGCTTCCTGCTCGAGGATGGCTACACCTTC.

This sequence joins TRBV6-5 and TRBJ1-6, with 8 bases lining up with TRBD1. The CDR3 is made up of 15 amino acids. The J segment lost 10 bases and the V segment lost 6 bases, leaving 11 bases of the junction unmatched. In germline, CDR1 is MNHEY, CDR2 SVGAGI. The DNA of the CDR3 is TGTGCCAGCAGCCAGCATAGACAGGGGCCCTCACCCCTCCACTTT. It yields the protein CASSQHRQGPSPLHF.

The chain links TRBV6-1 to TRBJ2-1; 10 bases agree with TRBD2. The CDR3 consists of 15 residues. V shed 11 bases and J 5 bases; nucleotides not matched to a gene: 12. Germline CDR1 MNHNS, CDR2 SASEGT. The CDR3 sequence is CAGSQASGGNNEQFF. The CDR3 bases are TGTGCCGGGTCCCAGGCTAGCGGGGGTAACAATGAGCAGTTCTTC.

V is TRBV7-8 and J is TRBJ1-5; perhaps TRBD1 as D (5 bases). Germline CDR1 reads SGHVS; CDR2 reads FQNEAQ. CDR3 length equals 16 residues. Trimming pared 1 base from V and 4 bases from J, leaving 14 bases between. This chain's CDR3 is CASSLEVREMNQPQHF. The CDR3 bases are TGTGCCAGCAGCTTAGAGGTCAGGGAGATGAATCAGCCCCAGCATTTT.

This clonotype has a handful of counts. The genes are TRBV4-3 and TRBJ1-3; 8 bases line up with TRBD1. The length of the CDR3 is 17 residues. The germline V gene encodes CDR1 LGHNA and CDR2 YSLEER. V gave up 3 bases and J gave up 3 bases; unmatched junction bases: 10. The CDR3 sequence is CASSHEGQGASGNTIYF. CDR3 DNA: TGCGCCAGCAGCCACGAGGGGCAGGGGGCGAGTGGAAACACCATATATTTT.

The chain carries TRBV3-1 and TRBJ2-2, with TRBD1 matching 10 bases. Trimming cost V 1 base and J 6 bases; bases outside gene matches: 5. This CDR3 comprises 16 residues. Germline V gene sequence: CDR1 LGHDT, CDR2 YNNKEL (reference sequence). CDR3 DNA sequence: TGTGCCAGCAGCCAAGCCGGGACAGGGGTCTCCGGGGAGCTGTTTTTT. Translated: CASSQAGTGVSGELFF. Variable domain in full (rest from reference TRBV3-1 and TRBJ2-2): DTAVSQTPKYLVTQMGNDKSIKCEQNLGHDTMYWYKQDSKKFLKIMFSYNNKELIINETVPNRFSPKSPDKAHLNLHINSLELGDSAVYFCASSQAGTGVSGELFFGEGSRLTVL.

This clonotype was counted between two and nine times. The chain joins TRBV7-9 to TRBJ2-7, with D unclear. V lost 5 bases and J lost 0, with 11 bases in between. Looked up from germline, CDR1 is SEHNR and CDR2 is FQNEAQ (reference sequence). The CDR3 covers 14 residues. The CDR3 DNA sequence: TGTGCCAGCAGCGTGGACGGCAGCTCCTACGAGCAGTACGTC. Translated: CASSVDGSSYEQYV.

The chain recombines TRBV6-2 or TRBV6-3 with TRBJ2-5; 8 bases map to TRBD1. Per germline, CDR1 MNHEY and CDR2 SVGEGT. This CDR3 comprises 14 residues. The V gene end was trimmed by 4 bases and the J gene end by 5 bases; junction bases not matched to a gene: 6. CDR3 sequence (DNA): TGTGCCAGCAGTTGGGACAGGACGAAGGAGACCCAGTACTTC. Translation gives CASSWDRTKETQYF.

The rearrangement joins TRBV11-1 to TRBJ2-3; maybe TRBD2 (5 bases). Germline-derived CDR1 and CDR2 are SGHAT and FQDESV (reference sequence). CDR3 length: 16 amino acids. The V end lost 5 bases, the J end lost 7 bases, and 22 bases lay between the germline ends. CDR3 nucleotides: TGTGCCAGCAGCGCAGGCGAACGGAGGCTGTGGAATACGCAGTATTTT. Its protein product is CASSAGERRLWNTQYF.

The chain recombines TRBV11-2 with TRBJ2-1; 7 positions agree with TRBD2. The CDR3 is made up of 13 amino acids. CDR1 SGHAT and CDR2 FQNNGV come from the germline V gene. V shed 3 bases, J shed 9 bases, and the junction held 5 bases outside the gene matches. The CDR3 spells CASSFGTTFEQFF. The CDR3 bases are TGTGCCAGCAGCTTCGGGACTACATTTGAGCAGTTCTTC.

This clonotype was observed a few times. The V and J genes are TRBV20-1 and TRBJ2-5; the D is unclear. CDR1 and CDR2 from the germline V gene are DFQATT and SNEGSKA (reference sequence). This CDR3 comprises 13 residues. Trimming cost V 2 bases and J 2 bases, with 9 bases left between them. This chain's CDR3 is CSARIERQETQYF. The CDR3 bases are TGCAGTGCTAGAATCGAGCGACAAGAGACCCAGTACTTC.

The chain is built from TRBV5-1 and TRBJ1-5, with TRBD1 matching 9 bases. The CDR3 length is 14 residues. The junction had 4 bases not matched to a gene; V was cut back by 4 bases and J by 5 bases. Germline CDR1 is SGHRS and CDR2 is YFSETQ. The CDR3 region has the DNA TGCGCCAGCAGCCCTGACAGGGGGGATCAGCCCCAGCATTTT. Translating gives CASSPDRGDQPQHF. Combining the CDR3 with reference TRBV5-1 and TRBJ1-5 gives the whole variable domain KAGVTQTPRYLIKTRGQQVTLSCSPISGHRSVSWYQQTPGQGLQFLFEYFSETQRNKGNFPGRFSGRQFSNSRSEMNVSTLELGDSALYLCASSPDRGDQPQHFGDGTRLSIL.

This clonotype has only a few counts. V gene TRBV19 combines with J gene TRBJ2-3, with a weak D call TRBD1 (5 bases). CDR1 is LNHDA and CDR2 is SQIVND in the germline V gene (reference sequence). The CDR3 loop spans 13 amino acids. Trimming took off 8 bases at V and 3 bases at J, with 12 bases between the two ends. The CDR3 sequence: CASADKVTDTQYF. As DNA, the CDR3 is TGTGCCAGTGCGGACAAGGTTACAGATACGCAGTATTTT.

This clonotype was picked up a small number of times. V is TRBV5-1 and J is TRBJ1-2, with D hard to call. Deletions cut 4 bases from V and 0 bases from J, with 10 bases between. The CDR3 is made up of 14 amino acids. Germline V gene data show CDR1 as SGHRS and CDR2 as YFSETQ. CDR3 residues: CASSPDVANYGYTF. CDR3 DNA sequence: TGCGCCAGCAGCCCGGACGTAGCTAACTATGGCTACACCTTC.

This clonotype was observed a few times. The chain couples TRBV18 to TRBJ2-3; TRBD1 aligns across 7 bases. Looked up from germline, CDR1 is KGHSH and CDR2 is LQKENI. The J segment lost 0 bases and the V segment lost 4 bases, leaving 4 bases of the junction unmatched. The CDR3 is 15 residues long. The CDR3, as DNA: TGTGCCAGCTCACAGTTGGGACAGAGCACAGATACGCAGTATTTT. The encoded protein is CASSQLGQSTDTQYF.

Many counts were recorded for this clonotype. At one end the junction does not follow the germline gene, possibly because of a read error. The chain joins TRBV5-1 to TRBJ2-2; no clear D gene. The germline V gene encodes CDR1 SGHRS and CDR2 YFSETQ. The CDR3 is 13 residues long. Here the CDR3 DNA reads TGTGCCAGCAGTGACGGGAACACCGGGGAGCTGTTTTTT. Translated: CASSDGNTGELFF.

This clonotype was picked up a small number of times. The CDR3 region is CASSLATTGALGYTF. CDR3 DNA: TGCGCCAGCAGCTTAGCCACGACAGGGGCTCTTGGCTACACCTTC. The rearrangement links TRBV5-1 to TRBJ1-2, with 8 bases matching TRBD1. J was trimmed by 7 bases and V by 2 bases; bases with no gene match: 10. This CDR3 is built from 15 residues. Looked up from germline, CDR1 is SGHRS and CDR2 is YFSETQ.